In its sample, the clone carrying this TCR beta chain was seen a few times. The target antigen is unknown. The CDR3 runs to 15 residues. Germline V CDR1 and CDR2: MDHEN, SYDVKM. Unmatched junction bases numbered 8, after V lost 4 bases and J lost 7 bases. This sample is drawn from a study of T cell repertoires in cytomegalovirus infection. Turning to the study itself: HLA-B-restricted CMV epitopes that are well studied were used alongside recently identified HLA-C-restricted ones. TCR beta signatures that were public indicated CMV infection and matching HLA type. General observations from the study: What dominated the ex vivo response were HLA-C-restricted CMV-specific TCR beta clonotypes.

TCRdb recomputed calls from the reads with MiXCR, one row per CDR3 protein. The sample lists approximately 120,000 distinct CDR3 sequences; under 30% were seen once. This rearrangement joins TRBV28 to TRBJ2-1; 9 bases are shared with TRBD1. The specimen was CD8+ T cells from cultured PBMCs, collected from culture after CMV antigen stimulation. This clonotype was obtained from a human donor in good health (CMV status not recorded). Some clones in this sample may be carry-over from other donors' samples. CDR3 sequence reads: CASSSGTGWENEQFF. CDR3 nucleotides: TGTGCCAGCAGTTCCGGGACAGGGTGGGAAAATGAGCAGTTCTTC. Based on the CDR3 plus reference TRBV28 and TRBJ2-1, the full variable domain is DVKVTQSSRYLVKRTGEKVFLECVQDMDHENMFWYRQDPGLGLRLIYFSYDVKMKEKGDIPEGYSVSREKKERFSLILESASTNQTSMYLCASSSGTGWENEQFFGPGTRLTVL.